The next 27 T cell receptor beta chains were all read from a single sample in a study of T cells in Graves' hyperthyroidism and ophthalmopathy. RNA transcripts provided the source from which TCR beta CDR3 regions were amplified. TCR CDR3 underwent first-round RT-PCR with the HTBI primer set. MiXCR was run by TCRdb on the multiplex PCR reads, yielding one entry per CDR3 protein. The table has 730,000 or so distinct CDR3 sequences, roughly 20% seen once. The sample was blood. These receptor sequences come from a woman aged 45-65 years with Graves' hyperthyroidism that later progressed to Graves' ophthalmopathy.

Details on this clonotype: It may be a read error: a sequence one base away is much more abundant. This rearrangement joins TRBV12-3 or TRBV12-4 to TRBJ2-7; D might be TRBD1 (5 bases). The CDR3 covers 15 residues. CDR3 bases: TGTGCCGGCAGTTTATTGGGCGACAGCCCCTACGAGCAGTACTTC. The encoded protein is CAGSLLGDSPYEQYF.

For this clonotype: One end of the junction does not line up with germline, which may come from a read error. J is TRBJ2-1 and V is TRBV19; D possibly matches TRBD1 or TRBD2 (5 bases each). The CDR3 runs to 14 residues. CDR1 LNHDA and CDR2 SQIVND come from the germline V gene (reference sequence). The CDR3, as DNA: TGTGCCAGTAGTAGGGAAGGGGAGTACAATGAGCAGTCCTTC. Encoded protein: CASSREGEYNEQSF.

In its sample, this clonotype was seen a few times. The V and J genes are TRBV20-1 and TRBJ1-6, with no clear D. Germline V lookup: CDR1 DFQATT, CDR2 SNEGSKA (reference sequence). Trimming left V 0 bases short and J 12 bases short, with 9 bases between. The CDR3 runs to 12 residues. The CDR3 coding sequence is TGCAGTGCTAGAGATTTAACCGGACCCCTCCACTTT. It codes for CSARDLTGPLHF.

Notes on this clonotype: A much bigger clone sits one base away, suggesting this may be a read error. The chain combines TRBV6-1 with TRBJ2-1, with 8 bases fitting TRBD2. The length of the CDR3 is 15 residues. Germline values: CDR1 MNHNS, CDR2 SASEGT. V was pared by 6 bases and J by 9 bases, with 13 bases of the junction left unmatched. The CDR3 DNA reads as TGTGCCAGCAGGTCACGCGGGGGGCCGGACAGTGAGCAGTTCTTC. Its protein product is CASRSRGGPDSEQFF.

This clonotype was recorded at least ten times. This chain uses TRBV6-1 with TRBJ2-3; a possible D gene is TRBD1 (6 bases). Germline loops: CDR1 MNHNS, CDR2 SASEGT. There are 15 residues in the CDR3. Trimming removed 8 bases at V and 2 bases at J, with 17 bases between. For the CDR3, the DNA is TGTGCCAGCTCGGCAGGGGACGCCGACACAGATACGCAGTATTTT. As protein: CASSAGDADTDTQYF.

V and J are TRBV5-6 and TRBJ2-5; D gene ambiguous. With 5 bases removed from V and 3 bases from J, the gap between germline ends came to 17 bases. CDR3 length: 15 residues. The germline V gene has CDR1 SGHDT and CDR2 YYEEEE. The CDR3 DNA reads TGTGCCAGCAGTTCCCGATCGAGCCAGGAAGAGACCCAGTACTTC. It is translated as CASSSRSSQEETQYF.

This clonotype was counted between two and nine times. The gene calls are TRBV20-1 and TRBJ1-4; D remains ambiguous. The CDR3 is 13 residues long. Germline values: CDR1 DFQATT, CDR2 SNEGSKA (reference sequence). Deletions cut 7 bases from V and 5 bases from J, with 14 bases between. CDR3 in amino acids: CSVQPLVNEKLFF. In DNA form, the CDR3 reads TGCAGTGTCCAACCTCTGGTGAATGAAAAACTGTTTTTT.

At least ten counts were recorded for this clonotype. The V call is TRBV11-2, the J call TRBJ2-1; D unclear. Trimming removed 4 bases at V and 8 bases at J, with 15 bases between. The CDR3 sequence is 14 residues long. The germline V gene has CDR1 SGHAT and CDR2 FQNNGV. The DNA for the CDR3 is TGTGCCAGCAGCTGGCCCCCCGAGAAGTATGAGCAGTTCTTC. This gives the protein CASSWPPEKYEQFF.

The chain combines TRBV20-1 with TRBJ2-4; perhaps TRBD1 as D (6 bases). The CDR3 is made up of 16 amino acids. Germline CDR1 reads DFQATT; CDR2 reads SNEGSKA (reference sequence). V dropped 3 bases and J dropped 2 bases, with 17 bases sitting between them. This CDR3 reads CSASQYRVGTKNIQYF. CDR3 bases: TGCAGTGCTAGCCAGTACAGGGTTGGTACCAAAAACATTCAGTACTTC.

This clonotype was detected many times. V is TRBV29-1 and J is TRBJ1-1; D is ambiguous. Per the germline V gene, CDR1 is SQVTM and CDR2 is ANQGSEA. Trimming stripped 5 bases from V and 4 bases from J, with 8 bases between. This CDR3 is 11 amino acids long. The chain's CDR3 is CSVPGPTEAFF. DNA for the CDR3: TGCAGCGTTCCGGGTCCCACTGAAGCTTTCTTT.

A few counts support this clonotype. The rearrangement joins TRBV5-1 to TRBJ1-5, with 7 bases matching TRBD1. With V trimmed by 4 bases and J by 5 bases, 3 bases remained unmatched. CDR1 and CDR2 from the germline V gene are SGHRS and YFSETQ. There are 13 residues in the CDR3. The CDR3: CASSMQGDQPQHF. DNA of the CDR3: TGCGCCAGCAGCATGCAGGGGGATCAGCCCCAGCATTTT.

The chain employs TRBV30 and TRBJ1-3, with a possible D match to TRBD1 (5 bases). This CDR3 has 15 amino acids. Trimming cost V 4 bases and J 2 bases, with 15 bases left between them. Looked up from germline, CDR1 is GTSNPN and CDR2 is SVGIG (reference sequence). CDR3 sequence reads: CAWTPRRGAGNTIYF. For the CDR3, the DNA is TGTGCCTGGACTCCCCGGCGGGGGGCTGGAAACACCATATATTTT.

The chain employs TRBV20-1 and TRBJ1-6; no clear D. Germline assignment: CDR1 DFQATT and CDR2 SNEGSKA (reference sequence). This CDR3 comprises 16 residues. V was trimmed by 0 bases and J by 2 bases, leaving 11 bases between them. The CDR3 sequence is CSARDGAQAYNSPLHF. The DNA for the CDR3 is TGCAGTGCTAGAGACGGAGCCCAGGCCTATAATTCACCCCTCCACTTT.

This clonotype has a handful of counts. The gene calls are TRBV19 and TRBJ1-4; 7 bases align to TRBD1. V lost 8 bases and J lost 5; bases outside the gene matches: 8. The CDR3 has 14 amino acids. Per germline, CDR1 LNHDA and CDR2 SQIVND (reference sequence). CDR3: CASATGTVNEKLFF. The CDR3 nucleotides are TGTGCCAGTGCAACCGGGACAGTAAATGAAAAACTGTTTTTT. The full variable domain, in which reference TRBV19 and TRBJ1-4 provide the parts outside the CDR3, is DGGITQSPKYLFRKEGQNVTLSCEQNLNHDAMYWYRQDPGQGLRLIYYSQIVNDFQKGDIAEGYSVSREKKESFPLTVTSAQKNPTAFYLCASATGTVNEKLFFGSGTQLSVL.

This clonotype appeared a single time. The chain links TRBV5-6 to TRBJ2-1, with 7 bases that match TRBD1. CDR1 is SGHDT and CDR2 is YYEEEE in the germline V gene. The V gene end was trimmed by 7 bases and the J gene end by 5 bases; junction bases not matched to a gene: 12. The CDR3 spans 15 residues. The CDR3 spells CASGNFRDRDNEQFF. As DNA, the CDR3 is TGTGCCAGCGGAAACTTCCGGGACAGAGACAATGAGCAGTTCTTC.

This clonotype occurred many times. The gene calls are TRBV6-1 and TRBJ1-6, with 10 positions matching TRBD1. There are 16 residues in the CDR3. The germline V gene encodes CDR1 MNHNS and CDR2 SASEGT. V dropped 5 bases and J dropped 9; count of bases not matched to a gene: 10. CDR3 sequence: CASSSPQDRGVSPLHF. The DNA for the CDR3 is TGTGCCAGCAGTTCACCTCAGGACAGGGGGGTTTCACCCCTCCACTTT.

The chain employs TRBV6-1 and TRBJ2-7, with 8 bases matching TRBD2. Per the germline V gene, CDR1 is MNHNS and CDR2 is SASEGT. The CDR3 contains 14 residues. Trimming cost V 7 bases and J 4 bases; bases outside gene matches: 9. As DNA, the CDR3 is TGTGCCAGCAAAAATGCAGCGGGGGCGTACGAGCAGTACTTC. It translates to CASKNAAGAYEQYF.

There are many counts of this clonotype. V is TRBV7-9 and J is TRBJ2-3; D not certain. The CDR3 covers 12 residues. CDR1 is SEHNR, CDR2 FQNEAQ, per germline (reference sequence). V lost 11 bases to trimming and J lost 5 bases, with 14 bases between them. The DNA of the CDR3 is TGTGCCTCCCCGGGTGGGATAGATACGCAGTATTTT. It translates to CASPGGIDTQYF.

The chain combines TRBV30 with TRBJ2-1, with D possibly being TRBD2 (5 bases). Per germline, CDR1 GTSNPN and CDR2 SVGIG (reference sequence). This CDR3 contains 11 residues. V was pared by 0 bases and J by 13 bases, with 10 bases between. CDR3 amino acids: CAWSVRGSQFF. The CDR3 nucleotides read TGTGCCTGGAGTGTACGAGGGAGTCAGTTCTTC.

This clonotype occurred a few times. The chain joins TRBV20-1 to TRBJ1-1; D possibly corresponds to TRBD1 (6 bases). The germline V gene has CDR1 DFQATT and CDR2 SNEGSKA (reference sequence). V lost 4 bases and J lost 0, with 9 bases in between. The CDR3 loop spans 13 amino acids. The CDR3: CSATGTMNTEAFF. CDR3 DNA sequence: TGCAGTGCTACCGGGACAATGAACACTGAAGCTTTCTTT.

This clonotype was observed at least ten times. The V gene is TRBV10-3, the J gene TRBJ1-1; the D gene is possibly TRBD1 (6 bases). CDR1 is ENHRY and CDR2 is SYGVKD in the germline V gene. V was cut by 3 bases and J by 7 bases, with 15 bases left in between. This CDR3 spans 14 amino acids. This chain's CDR3 is CAISERAGVREAFF. The CDR3 nucleotides are TGTGCCATCAGTGAAAGGGCAGGGGTCCGTGAAGCTTTCTTT.

As for this clonotype: A much more abundant neighbour one base away suggests this may be a read error. The genes are TRBV30 and TRBJ2-7; D gene uncertain. Germline assignment: CDR1 GTSNPN and CDR2 SVGIG (reference sequence). The CDR3 runs 13 residues. CDR3 coding DNA: TGTGCCTGGAGTGTAACAGTAACCTACGAGCAGTGCTTC. Protein: CAWSVTVTYEQCF.

This clonotype was counted at least ten times. The chain has TRBV12-3 or TRBV12-4 and TRBJ2-2; D uncertain. The ends were cut back, 5 bases at V and 6 bases at J, with 19 bases in the middle. The CDR3 contains 16 residues. CDR3 sequence (DNA): TGTGCCAGCAGTCTAGGCCAGATCGTATCTTCCGGGGAGCTGTTTTTT. Amino acids: CASSLGQIVSSGELFF.

This clonotype has only a few counts. The rearrangement joins TRBV19 to TRBJ2-1; TRBD2 agrees at 12 bases. CDR1 and CDR2 (germline): LNHDA, SQIVND (reference sequence). Unmatched junction bases numbered 4, after V lost 8 bases and J lost 8 bases. The CDR3 is 13 residues long. CDR3 sequence reads: CASFGLAGHEQFF. In DNA form, the CDR3 reads TGTGCCAGTTTTGGACTAGCGGGACATGAGCAGTTCTTC. The full variable domain, rest sourced from reference TRBV19 and TRBJ2-1, is DGGITQSPKYLFRKEGQNVTLSCEQNLNHDAMYWYRQDPGQGLRLIYYSQIVNDFQKGDIAEGYSVSREKKESFPLTVTSAQKNPTAFYLCASFGLAGHEQFFGPGTRLTVL.

The V call is TRBV5-1, the J call TRBJ1-6; D is unresolved. With 0 bases removed from V and 7 bases from J, the gap between germline ends came to 8 bases. The germline CDR1 and CDR2 sequences are SGHRS and YFSETQ. The CDR3 sequence is 14 residues long. The CDR3 bases are TGCGCCAGCAGCTTGGAGATCGAGAATTCACCCCTCCACTTT. Translating it yields CASSLEIENSPLHF.

V gene TRBV20-1 combines with J gene TRBJ2-1; 7 positions match TRBD2. Germline assignment: CDR1 DFQATT and CDR2 SNEGSKA (reference sequence). This CDR3 has 16 amino acids. V shed 0 bases and J 5 bases; nucleotides not matched to a gene: 10. The CDR3 here is CSARDSWRGFNNEQFF. CDR3 nucleotides: TGCAGTGCTAGAGATTCATGGCGGGGGTTCAACAATGAGCAGTTCTTC.

The genes are TRBV9 and TRBJ2-7; 9 bases map to TRBD1. V shed 4 bases, J shed 3 bases, and the junction held 8 bases outside the gene matches. Germline V gene lookup returns CDR1 SGDLS and CDR2 YYNGEE. This CDR3 region has 15 residues. Here the CDR3 DNA reads TGTGCCAGCAGCCCACGAGGACAGGGGAGCTACGAGCAGTACTTC. Translating gives CASSPRGQGSYEQYF.